The TCR beta chain under discussion was sequenced for a study of shared clonotypes between healthy human individuals (dated by TCRdb to about 2020). About the investigation overall: Three men and a couple of women, aged 18 to 49 years, made up the cohort. For each donor, CD4 naive and CD4 memory were each given three plates, CD8 naive was given two plates, and CD8 memory was given one plate. Blood TCR repertoires of a handful of healthy adults were deeply sequenced to estimate repertoire size and the extent of clonotype sharing between individuals. To increase sequencing depth and limit assay-specific biases, different laboratories used diverse techniques to prepare libraries and sequence TCR repertoires. Each donor's leukapheresis produced roughly between roughly 0.85 and 9.5 billion PBMCs.

TCR CDR3 regions were amplified from genomic DNA by multiplex PCR using the deep immunoSEQ assay. Extracted genomic DNA from each cell subset was spread evenly across all wells of several immunoSEQ 96-well plates, with each plate serving as a replicate. For sorted subsets, 200 to 250 ng of genomic DNA, equivalent to around 29,000 T cell genomes, went into each replicate PCR. Purified libraries were quantified with a Qubit 3.0 fluorometer, sized on a Bioanalyzer 2100, and re-quantified with the KAPA Library Quantification kit. A separate single-read 150-cycle Illumina NextSeq 550 flow cell was used to sequence each immunoSEQ 96-well plate. In the authors' own workflow: Because the immunoSEQ output included only junctional sequences and no quality scores, the filtering could not be the same as the filtering used for full-length reads. Sequences were annotated with PyIR, a Python wrapper for IgBLAST v1.9, and V/J genes and CDR3 were assigned using IMGT germline references. Reads were filtered out if the reads had weak V/J assignments (E-value above 1e-6), no CDR3, stop codons, out-of-frame junctions, or ambiguous translated residues. V3J clonotypes were defined as sequences sharing an identical inferred V gene, J gene, and CDR3 amino acid sequence. To compute the percentage overlap between repertoires, the number of shared unique clonotypes was divided by the size of the smaller repertoire. Repertoire richness was assessed with RTK rarefaction, the Chao1 estimator, and Recon v2.1 estimates of unobserved clonotypes. Generation probabilities were computed with OLGA for all TCRbeta clonotypes obtained by the gDNA method from several donors. TCRdb took over this immuneACCESS table, retaining in-frame rearrangements with V and J assigned. Such tables are incomplete; in checked studies, under half of the missing clones stem from an unresolved V gene, and the remainder is unexplained. V and J calls and clone size are given by that table; D and trimming were obtained from the DNA. The sample has around 2.3 million clones on record, nearly 97% of them singletons. The ten most abundant clones make up 0.1% to 0.15% of the sample.

About this clone itself: The clone's antigen remains unknown. No base-level quality is on record; no much larger clone is a single base apart.

Healthy HIV-negative adults with no recently reported acute infections or vaccinations were included as donors. Every donor was a Caucasian adult living in Nashville, Tennessee, USA. CD4+ T cells were enriched through magnetic negative selection, after which naive cells were positively selected on CD45RA and the remaining negative fraction served as the memory subset. After blood collection by leukapheresis, PBMCs were isolated using Ficoll-Histopaque density gradient centrifugation and then cryopreserved in the vapor phase of liquid nitrogen. Analytical flow cytometry was used to check the purity and quantity of every magnetically sorted T cell population. Genomic DNA was isolated from every sorted fraction and measured by UV absorbance on a Nanodrop 2000c. Summary of the overall study and its limitations: Approximately 5% of naive CD4, more than 3% of naive CD8, around 2.3% of memory CD4, and approximately 0.4% of memory CD8 clonotypes were shared across a few donors. The genetic and exposure-history diversity represented was limited by the small number of donors. Clonotypes shared by all four sorted-subset donors showed higher generation probabilities than non-shared clonotypes. Sampling was limited to blood, and TCR repertoires in tissue likely differ from TCR repertoires in blood. Rarefaction of sorted-subset datasets indicated incomplete sequencing despite the large sequencing depth. Naive subsets generally had larger estimated clonotype richness than memory subsets. Pairwise subsampling indicated that sequencing depth was expected to affect the degree of clonotype sharing among donors.

The sequence came from a man aged 18 to 29 in good health. The sample taken for sequencing was naive CD4+ T cells sorted from blood. The cell subset or site label corresponds to: CD45RA+ positively selected.

The CDR3 amino acid sequence is: CASSPTGGQPQHF. The DNA sequence reads TGTGCCAGCAGTCCTACAGGGGGACAGCCCCAGCATTTT. The V gene is TRBV6-1 and the J gene is TRBJ1-5, with TRBD1 matching 8 junction bases. The CDR3 holds 13 amino acids from the cysteine to the phenylalanine. Solely the CDR3 DNA is kept, with 39 bases framed from the first base. For this chain, trimming is 5 bases at the V end and 7 bases at the J end, and the number of junction bases without a gene match is 4. For CDR1 and CDR2, the germline V gene lists MNHNS and SASEGT.